This T cell receptor (beta chain) was retrieved from a study of T cell changes during pregnancy in multiple sclerosis. TCRdb keeps only in-frame clones here, not all; method: immunoSEQ multiplex PCR. The sample gives under 80,000 clones, around nine tenths of which show up once; 0.45% to 0.6% is in the top ten. Trimming pared 3 bases from V and 0 bases from J, leaving 9 bases between. The CDR3 loop spans 15 amino acids. Looked up from germline, CDR1 is SGHNT and CDR2 is YENEEA. The sequencing used CD4+ T cells from peripheral blood mononuclear cells, collected in the second trimester of pregnancy. The receptor was derived from a female donor with multiple sclerosis, enrolled in a pregnancy study. The chain employs TRBV11-3 and TRBJ2-1, with D possibly being TRBD2 (5 bases). The CDR3 loop is CASSFGESSYNEQFF. The CDR3 region has the DNA TGTGCCAGCAGCTTCGGGGAGAGCTCCTACAATGAGCAGTTCTTC.